This is a list of T cell receptor beta chains from one sample in a study of T cells in Graves' hyperthyroidism and ophthalmopathy. Each CDR3 protein gets one entry after TCRdb re-called the multiplex PCR reads with MiXCR. The sample includes roughly 800,000 distinct CDR3 sequences, roughly 40% of them seen just once. The sample consisted of blood. The source of these receptors is a man aged 18-30 years with Graves' hyperthyroidism. The CDR3 runs from the conserved cysteine through the conserved F or W. A D gene is named only where the DNA matches it firmly. A row's size may be missing; if present it is once, few, many or a size class.

V	D	size	J	CDR3	DNA
TRBV6-5	TRBD2	NA	TRBJ2-7	CASSLFASGGYEQYF	TGTGCCAGCAGCCTTTTTGCTAGCGGGGGATACGAGCAGTACTTC
TRBV20-1	NA	NA	TRBJ1-3	CSARDGGQTGNTIYF	TGCAGTGCTAGAGATGGAGGGCAGACTGGAAACACCATATATTTT
TRBV20-1	NA	few	TRBJ1-1	CSASTGAGTEAFF	TGCAGTGCTAGTACGGGGGCGGGAACTGAAGCTTTCTTT
TRBV2	TRBD1	NA	TRBJ1-1	CASYKDRGSAEAFF	TGTGCCAGCTACAAGGACAGGGGATCCGCTGAAGCTTTCTTT
TRBV7-8	TRBD2	NA	TRBJ2-7	CAITRLAGEEQYF	TGTGCCATCACGAGGCTAGCGGGAGAGGAGCAGTACTTC
TRBV19	NA	few	TRBJ2-7	CASSAGRVYEQYF	TGTGCCAGTAGTGCGGGACGGGTTTACGAGCAGTACTTC
TRBV7-9	NA	many	TRBJ1-4	CASSLASPYEKLFF	TGTGCCAGCAGCTTAGCCAGCCCATATGAAAAACTGTTTTTT
TRBV7-2	TRBD1	NA	TRBJ1-1	CASSPVGTGERDTEAFF	TGTGCCAGCAGCCCAGTGGGGACAGGGGAGCGGGACACTGAAGCTTTCTTT
TRBV4-1	TRBD1	few	TRBJ1-2	CASSQPGTGGNYGYTF	TGCGCCAGCAGCCAGCCCGGGACAGGGGGAAACTATGGCTACACCTTC
TRBV7-9	NA	NA	TRBJ2-6	CASPRQGANVLTF	TGTGCCAGCCCTCGGCAGGGGGCCAACGTCCTGACTTTC
TRBV10-3	TRBD2	few	TRBJ2-5	CAIRPTSGRETQYF	TGTGCCATCAGGCCGACTAGCGGGAGAGAGACCCAGTACTTC
TRBV5-1	TRBD1	many	TRBJ1-5	CASSSSGQGDQPQHF	TGCGCCAGCAGCTCCTCGGGACAGGGAGATCAGCCCCAGCATTTT
TRBV2	NA	many	TRBJ1-5	CASSAPGGPTAQHF	TGTGCCAGCAGTGCCCCCGGGGGCCCCACGGCGCAGCATTTT
TRBV6-5	NA	NA	TRBJ1-4	CASSYYQQGGEKLFF	TGTGCCAGCAGTTACTATCAACAGGGAGGTGAAAAACTGTTTTTT
TRBV19	TRBD1	many	TRBJ1-4	CASSREGTVEKLFF	TGTGCCAGTAGTCGAGAGGGGACAGTTGAAAAACTGTTTTTT
TRBV7-9	NA	many	TRBJ1-4	CASSPPEGEKLFF	TGTGCCAGCAGCCCCCCTGAAGGTGAAAAACTGTTTTTT
TRBV9	NA	NA	TRBJ1-5	CASSVGTGEGGQPQHF	TGTGCCAGCAGCGTAGGCACCGGGGAGGGAGGGCAGCCCCAGCATTTT
TRBV5-4	TRBD1	NA	TRBJ1-1	CASSFDRGEPEAFF	TGTGCCAGCAGCTTCGACAGGGGGGAGCCTGAAGCTTTCTTT
TRBV7-8	TRBD1	NA	TRBJ1-2	CASSSSGGPGYTF	TGTGCCAGCAGCTCTTCAGGGGGCCCCGGCTACACCTTC
TRBV3-1	TRBD1	few	TRBJ1-2	CASSHTGTDFGYTF	TGTGCCAGCAGCCACACTGGGACAGACTTTGGCTACACCTTC
TRBV13	TRBD1	many	TRBJ1-2	CASSGGDRRYGYTF	TGTGCCAGCAGCGGAGGGGACAGGCGCTATGGCTACACCTTC
TRBV2	NA	many	TRBJ1-4	CASSGREKLFF	TGTGCCAGCAGTGGACGGGAAAAACTGTTTTTT
TRBV9	NA	NA	TRBJ2-2	CASSVDGGVVSGELFF	TGTGCCAGCAGCGTAGACGGGGGCGTCGTATCCGGGGAGCTGTTTTTT
TRBV4-1	NA	NA	TRBJ2-7	CASSPVRDTTYEQYF	TGCGCCAGCAGCCCAGTCAGGGACACAACATACGAGCAGTACTTC
TRBV10-3	NA	NA	TRBJ2-1	CAISAGEMYNEQFF	TGTGCCATCAGTGCAGGGGAAATGTACAATGAGCAGTTCTTC
TRBV2	NA	many	TRBJ1-5	CASSDGGHQPQHF	TGTGCCAGCAGTGATGGGGGGCATCAGCCCCAGCATTTT
TRBV29-1	TRBD2	few	TRBJ2-3	CSVGLASTDTQYF	TGCAGCGTCGGACTAGCGAGCACAGATACGCAGTATTTT
TRBV20-1	NA	few	TRBJ2-2	CSARDWATRGGELFF	TGCAGTGCTAGAGATTGGGCTACCCGGGGCGGGGAGCTGTTTTTT
TRBV19	NA	few	TRBJ1-5	CASSPGDFYGQPQHF	TGTGCCAGCAGCCCAGGGGACTTCTACGGCCAGCCCCAGCATTTT
TRBV12-3/TRBV12-4	TRBD1	NA	TRBJ2-2	CASSDHRGATGELFF	TGTGCCAGCAGTGATCACAGGGGTGCCACCGGGGAGCTGTTTTTT
TRBV29-1	NA	NA	TRBJ2-2	CSQEYTGELFF	TGCAGCCAAGAATATACCGGGGAGCTGTTTTTT
TRBV7-2	NA	once	TRBJ2-7	CASSITLLASYEQYF	TGTGCCAGCAGCATAACGTTGCTCGCCTCCTACGAGCAGTACTTC
TRBV7-4	NA	many	TRBJ2-7	CASSLGLLFYEQYF	TGTGCCAGCAGCTTAGGTTTGCTTTTCTACGAGCAGTACTTC
TRBV12-3/TRBV12-4	NA	NA	TRBJ2-5	CASSMDYRLILGTQYF	TGTGCCAGCAGTATGGACTATAGGCTGATACTAGGGACCCAGTACTTC
TRBV7-9	TRBD2	many	TRBJ2-5	CASSKREAGETQYF	TGTGCCAGTTCGAAGCGGGAGGCTGGGGAGACCCAGTACTTC
TRBV19	NA	many	TRBJ1-4	CASSLDALANEKLFF	TGTGCCAGTAGTCTGGACGCACTGGCTAATGAAAAACTGTTTTTT
TRBV7-2	NA	NA	TRBJ1-2	CASSQVIREIDGYTF	TGTGCCAGCAGCCAAGTGATCAGGGAAATAGATGGCTACACCTTC
TRBV7-2	NA	NA	TRBJ2-7	CASTQWEGASYEQYF	TGTGCCAGCACCCAGTGGGAGGGGGCATCCTACGAGCAGTACTTC
TRBV7-9	NA	NA	TRBJ1-1	CASTNSYTEAFF	TGTGCCAGCACCAACAGTTACACTGAAGCTTTCTTT